These 3 T cell receptor beta chains share one sample of origin, sequenced in a study of cytomegalovirus exposure and HLA in healthy donors. Sequencing used immunoSEQ multiplex PCR; TCRdb keeps in-frame clones, though not all of them. Of approximately 170,000 clones in the sample, 85% were seen once. Source material: PBMCs. These TCRs come from a man aged 18 to 30 in good health and CMV-seropositive.

This clone was counted once. This chain joins TRBV10-1 and TRBJ2-3, with no clear D. The CDR3 sequence is 12 residues long. CDR1 is WNHNN, CDR2 SYGVQD, per germline (reference sequence). CDR3 loop: CARKDSTDTQYF. In DNA form, the CDR3 reads TGCGCGAGAAAAGATAGCACAGATACGCAGTATTTT.

This chain uses TRBV27 with TRBJ1-1; D call uncertain. Trimming removed 6 bases from V and 1 base from J, with 9 bases in between. This CDR3 is built from 13 residues. CDR1 is MNHEY, CDR2 SMNVEV, per germline (reference sequence). The CDR3 nucleotides read TGTGCCAGCAGCCAATTGCGGAACACTGAAGCTTTCTTT. As protein: CASSQLRNTEAFF.

The chain employs TRBV10-3 and TRBJ2-7; 11 nucleotides align to TRBD1. V shed 10 bases, J shed 4 bases, and the junction held 3 bases outside the gene matches. The length of the CDR3 is 12 residues. Germline lookup yields CDR1 ENHRY and CDR2 SYGVKD. This CDR3 reads CATGTGGYEQYF. CDR3 DNA sequence: TGTGCCACCGGGACAGGGGGATACGAGCAGTACTTC.